Listed below are T cell receptor beta chains from one sample, sequenced in a study of cytomegalovirus exposure and HLA in healthy donors. Profiled with immunoSEQ multiplex PCR; TCRdb holds only in-frame clones, not every one. The sample comprises roughly 130,000 clones, 75% to 90% of which are singletons, and just over 2.5% rests with the top ten. Sequenced material: PBMCs. The receptors here all came from a man aged 25 to 45 in good health and CMV-seronegative. Each CDR3 is given with its conserved first and last residue. Fields, in order: J gene, V gene, D gene, clone size, CDR3 protein, CDR3 DNA. The D gene is left open where the match is weak. Where a row states a size, it is once, few, many or the class of an expanded clone; other rows omit it.

J: TRBJ1-5; V: TRBV30; D: TRBD1; size: once; CDR3: CAWSSMTGEGQPQNF; DNA: TGTGCCTGGAGTTCCATGACAGGGGAGGGTCAGCCCCAGAATTTT
J: TRBJ1-2; V: TRBV5-1; D: -; size: once; CDR3: CASSLEARGFGYTF; DNA: TGCGCCAGCAGCTTGGAGGCCAGGGGATTTGGCTACACCTTC
J: TRBJ1-1; V: TRBV6-6; D: TRBD1; size: -; CDR3: CASSLTGETEAFF; DNA: TGTGCCAGCAGTCTGACAGGGGAGACTGAAGCTTTCTTT
J: TRBJ2-7; V: TRBV14; D: TRBD2; size: -; CDR3: CASSRGLAAYEQYF; DNA: TGTGCCAGCAGCCGGGGACTAGCGGCCTACGAGCAGTACTTC
J: TRBJ1-1; V: TRBV7-8; D: -; size: -; CDR3: CASSLMTTLNTEAFF; DNA: TGTGCCAGCAGCTTAATGACAACCTTGAACACTGAAGCTTTCTTT
J: TRBJ2-7; V: TRBV30; D: -; size: -; CDR3: CAWSADSQFYEQYF; DNA: TGTGCCTGGAGTGCGGACAGCCAGTTCTACGAGCAGTACTTC
J: TRBJ2-7; V: TRBV10-1; D: TRBD1; size: -; CDR3: CASSESTGFRYEQYF; DNA: TGCGCCAGCAGTGAGTCGACAGGGTTTCGTTACGAGCAGTACTTC
J: TRBJ2-1; V: TRBV6-5; D: -; size: -; CDR3: CASRSRIGLLYEQFF; DNA: TGTGCCAGCAGAAGTAGAATTGGACTACTCTATGAGCAGTTCTTC
J: TRBJ1-2; V: TRBV11-2; D: -; size: -; CDR3: CASSLSRMNYGYTF; DNA: TGTGCCAGCAGCTTATCCAGGATGAACTATGGCTACACCTTC
J: TRBJ2-7; V: TRBV27; D: TRBD2; size: -; CDR3: CASSLFGSGSSSYEQYF; DNA: TGTGCCAGCAGTTTATTTGGTAGCGGGAGTAGTTCCTACGAGCAGTACTTC
J: TRBJ2-7; V: TRBV4-3; D: -; size: -; CDR3: CASSPSQGLGGQIYEQYF; DNA: TGCGCCAGCAGCCCCAGCCAGGGTTTAGGTGGTCAAATCTACGAGCAGTACTTC
J: TRBJ1-2; V: TRBV5-6; D: -; size: -; CDR3: CASSFTQWGYTF; DNA: TGTGCCAGCAGCTTCACCCAGTGGGGCTACACCTTC
J: TRBJ2-2; V: TRBV29-1; D: -; size: -; CDR3: CSVLATANTGELFF; DNA: TGCAGCGTTTTGGCCACCGCGAACACCGGGGAGCTGTTTTTT
J: TRBJ1-4; V: TRBV28; D: -; size: few; CDR3: CASSPPRGTNEKLFF; DNA: TGTGCCAGCAGCCCTCCCAGGGGAACTAATGAAAAACTGTTTTTT
J: TRBJ2-1; V: TRBV9; D: TRBD2; size: -; CDR3: CASSVEASGYNEQFF; DNA: TGTGCCAGCAGCGTAGAGGCTAGCGGGTACAATGAGCAGTTCTTC
J: TRBJ2-7; V: TRBV27; D: -; size: -; CDR3: CASASSRGEVEQYF; DNA: TGTGCCAGCGCCTCTTCGCGGGGAGAGGTCGAGCAGTACTTC
J: TRBJ2-1; V: TRBV6-1; D: -; size: -; CDR3: CASSVNTHNEQFF; DNA: TGTGCCAGCAGTGTAAACACGCACAATGAGCAGTTCTTC
J: TRBJ2-7; V: TRBV7-9; D: -; size: few; CDR3: CASSSPTRRGEQYF; DNA: TGTGCCAGCAGCTCACCGACTCGACGTGGCGAGCAGTACTTC
J: TRBJ1-5; V: TRBV9; D: -; size: -; CDR3: CASSVVGVYSNQPQHF; DNA: TGTGCCAGCAGCGTAGTGGGAGTATATAGCAATCAGCCCCAGCATTTT
J: TRBJ2-2; V: TRBV27; D: TRBD2; size: -; CDR3: CASRLAGGPPGELFF; DNA: TGTGCCAGCAGACTAGCGGGAGGGCCCCCCGGGGAGCTGTTTTTT
J: TRBJ1-1; V: TRBV5-6; D: -; size: -; CDR3: CASSREGIAGDTEAFF; DNA: TGTGCCAGCAGCCGCGAGGGGATCGCAGGGGATACTGAAGCTTTCTTT
J: TRBJ2-5; V: TRBV9; D: -; size: -; CDR3: CASSGGNQETQYF; DNA: TGTGCCAGCAGCGGGGGCAACCAAGAGACCCAGTACTTC
J: TRBJ1-2; V: TRBV7-2; D: -; size: -; CDR3: CASSTGTDLPYGYTF; DNA: TGTGCCAGCAGCACAGGCACAGACTTACCCTATGGCTACACCTTC
J: TRBJ1-1; V: TRBV7-2; D: TRBD1; size: -; CDR3: CASSLPQPGGSVNTEAFF; DNA: TGTGCCAGCAGCTTACCCCAACCAGGGGGCTCCGTGAACACTGAAGCTTTCTTT
J: TRBJ1-5; V: TRBV18; D: -; size: -; CDR3: CASSPYSNQPQHF; DNA: TGTGCCAGCTCCCCATATAGCAATCAGCCCCAGCATTTT
J: TRBJ2-5; V: TRBV29-1; D: TRBD1; size: once; CDR3: CSVARPGTAETQYF; DNA: TGCAGCGTGGCCCGACCGGGGACAGCGGAGACCCAGTACTTC
J: TRBJ2-1; V: TRBV10-1; D: TRBD2; size: -; CDR3: CASSVGTSGYNEQFF; DNA: TGCGCCAGCAGTGTAGGGACTAGCGGTTACAATGAGCAGTTCTTC
J: TRBJ2-7; V: TRBV21-1; D: -; size: once; CDR3: CASSKRGTGTLEQYF; DNA: TGTGCCAGCAGCAAACGTGGGACAGGGACCTTAGAGCAGTACTTC
J: TRBJ1-2; V: TRBV15; D: -; size: -; CDR3: CATSYQNYGYTF; DNA: TGTGCCACCAGCTACCAGAACTATGGCTACACCTTC
J: TRBJ2-1; V: TRBV5-1; D: -; size: -; CDR3: CASSLIGDSGQFF; DNA: TGCGCCAGCAGCTTGATTGGGGACTCTGGGCAGTTCTTC
J: TRBJ1-4; V: TRBV7-2; D: -; size: -; CDR3: CASSLAMLTSEKLFF; DNA: TGTGCCAGCAGCTTAGCAATGCTCACAAGTGAAAAACTGTTTTTT
J: TRBJ2-1; V: TRBV30; D: TRBD2; size: -; CDR3: CAWSSGSLDEQFF; DNA: TGTGCCTGGTCTAGCGGGAGTCTGGATGAGCAGTTCTTC
J: TRBJ1-1; V: TRBV19; D: -; size: -; CDR3: CASSIATGGLDTEAFF; DNA: TGTGCCAGTAGTATAGCGACGGGGGGCTTGGACACTGAAGCTTTCTTT
J: TRBJ1-5; V: TRBV6-6; D: TRBD1; size: -; CDR3: CASRDQGVVGNQPQHF; DNA: TGTGCCAGCAGGGATCAGGGGGTGGTCGGCAATCAGCCCCAGCATTTT
J: TRBJ1-1; V: TRBV5-1; D: TRBD1; size: -; CDR3: CASSYGQGVITEAFF; DNA: TGCGCCAGCAGCTACGGACAGGGGGTGATCACTGAAGCTTTCTTT
J: TRBJ2-1; V: TRBV14; D: TRBD2; size: -; CDR3: CASSQAGTGGWDEQFF; DNA: TGTGCCAGCAGCCAAGCCGGGACGGGAGGGTGGGATGAGCAGTTCTTC
J: TRBJ2-1; V: TRBV11-2; D: TRBD2; size: -; CDR3: CASSFETSGRAQFF; DNA: TGTGCCAGCAGCTTCGAGACTAGCGGGAGGGCTCAGTTCTTC
J: TRBJ2-7; V: TRBV5-6; D: TRBD2; size: -; CDR3: CASSRERREEYF; DNA: TGTGCCAGCAGCCGAGAACGGCGGGAGGAGTACTTC
J: TRBJ2-3; V: TRBV19; D: TRBD2; size: -; CDR3: CASSYAGVLTDTQYF; DNA: TGTGCCAGTTCCTATGCGGGGGTTCTCACAGATACGCAGTATTTT
J: TRBJ2-1; V: TRBV29-1; D: -; size: -; CDR3: CSVEDRVWYNEQFF; DNA: TGCAGCGTTGAAGACAGGGTCTGGTACAATGAGCAGTTCTTC